In its sample, the clone carrying this T cell receptor (beta chain) was seen once. The primer mix had 60 Vbeta and 13 Jbeta primers. Measured with immunoSEQ multiplex PCR; TCRdb has only the in-frame clones, and not every one. The table records 150,000 or so clones, roughly four fifths of them present only once. This CDR3 comprises 14 residues. From germline, CDR1 is SGDLS and CDR2 YYNGEE. V lost 4 bases, J lost 4 bases, and 6 bases stayed unmatched. This entry is derived from a study of cytomegalovirus exposure and HLA in healthy donors. The chain is built from TRBV9 and TRBJ2-7; 9 nucleotides agree with TRBD1. The sequenced sample was PBMCs. The clonotype was recovered from a female donor in good health and CMV-seronegative. The CDR3 nucleotides read TGTGCCAGCAGCCCATGGGACAGGGAGTACGAGCAGTACTTC. Protein sequence: CASSPWDREYEQYF.